This T cell receptor (beta chain) was captured in a study of spatial heterogeneity in lung cancer. This clonotype was counted ten times or more. From the 5' RACE reads, TCRdb called clonotypes with MiXCR, one entry per CDR3 protein. Of 100,000 to 120,000 distinct CDR3 sequences in the sample, 11% were seen once. The time point was: blood at routine non-recurrence follow-up after resection. The CDR3 covers 15 residues. The ends were cut back, 0 bases at V and 2 bases at J, with 8 bases in the middle. The germline V gene encodes CDR1 SGHKS and CDR2 YYEKEE (reference sequence). This receptor was obtained from a female donor with early-stage non-small cell lung cancer. The material sequenced was PBMCs, taken at follow-up. The chain carries TRBV5-5 and TRBJ2-2; unclear D gene. This chain's CDR3 is CASSLGRFNTGELFF. The CDR3 DNA sequence: TGTGCCAGCAGCTTGGGCAGGTTTAACACCGGGGAGCTGTTTTTT.